The 27 T cell receptor beta chains reported below all come from one sample, sequenced in a study of T cell repertoires in cytomegalovirus infection. Antigens of these TCRs are unknown. One entry per CDR3 protein, called by TCRdb with MiXCR from the reads. Of about 770,000 distinct CDR3 sequences detected, almost 30% appear once; the ten largest clones hold around 12%. The sample was cultured CD8+ T cells from PBMCs, taken from culture after CMV antigen stimulation. Receptor source: a human donor in good health (CMV status not recorded). Some clones in this sample may be carry-over from other donors' samples.

As regards this clonotype: The CDR3 does not end in the conserved phenylalanine or tryptophan, so this is likely a read error. This chain joins TRBV6-6 and TRBJ1-2; TRBD1 matches 7 bases. V was pared by 7 bases and J by 2 bases, with 1 base of the junction left unmatched. Germline-derived CDR1 and CDR2 are MNHNY and SVGAGI (reference sequence). The CDR3 contains 12 residues. CDR3 sequence (DNA): TGTGCCAGCATACAGGGGAACTATGGCTACACCCTC. Residues: CASIQGNYGYTL.

The V and J genes are TRBV6-1 and TRBJ2-1; D is undetermined. Germline CDR1 is MNHNS and CDR2 is SASEGT. With 3 bases removed from V and 8 bases from J, the gap between germline ends came to 14 bases. The CDR3 contains 14 residues. CDR3 loop: CASSDSTFLDEQFF. DNA of the CDR3: TGTGCCAGCAGTGACAGCACCTTCCTTGATGAGCAGTTCTTC.

Only a few counts were recorded for this clonotype. The chain is built from TRBV6-1 and TRBJ2-7; D gene unclear. Trimming shortened V by 5 bases and J by 5 bases, and 10 bases separated the two germline ends. CDR3 length equals 12 residues. Germline lookup yields CDR1 MNHNS and CDR2 SASEGT. The CDR3 DNA reads as TGTGCCAGCAGTCCCATTTCCCACGAGCAGTACTTC. Protein: CASSPISHEQYF.

This clonotype was recorded a few times. This chain joins TRBV27 and TRBJ1-6; 7 nucleotides match TRBD1. The CDR3 consists of 17 residues. With V trimmed by 3 bases and J by 5 bases, 10 bases remained unmatched. Germline values: CDR1 MNHEY, CDR2 SMNVEV (reference sequence). CDR3 nucleotides: TGTGCCAGCAGTTTCCTCAGGGGGTTCGGTAATAATTCACCCCTCCACTTT. It encodes CASSFLRGFGNNSPLHF.

The V gene is TRBV5-4, the J gene TRBJ1-5; TRBD1 is a possible D gene (5 bases). CDR3 size: 16 residues. Trimming shortened V by 0 bases and J by 0 bases, and 10 bases separated the two germline ends. CDR1 and CDR2 from the germline V gene are SGHNT and YYREEE (reference sequence). The CDR3 sequence: CASSLGGDYSNQPQHF. DNA of the CDR3: TGTGCCAGCAGCTTGGGAGGGGACTATAGCAATCAGCCCCAGCATTTT.

This clonotype has more than one count but fewer than ten. The rearrangement uses TRBV6-2 or TRBV6-3 and TRBJ1-1; 7 bases match TRBD1. This CDR3 has 14 residues. V was clipped by 5 bases and J by 2 bases; unmatched bases: 5. Germline CDR1 MNHEY, CDR2 SVGEGT. The CDR3 nucleotides read TGTGCCAGCAGTACACAGGGGAGTAACACTGAAGCTTTCTTT. This encodes CASSTQGSNTEAFF.

The CDR3 nucleotides are TGTGCCAGCAGCGCCGGGACAACGGAGCAGTTCTTC. Protein product: CASSAGTTEQFF. The chain combines TRBV7-6 with TRBJ2-1; D may be TRBD1 (6 bases). Germline V lookup: CDR1 SGHVS, CDR2 FNYEAQ. This CDR3 spans 12 amino acids. Trimming removed 5 bases from V and 10 bases from J, with 12 bases in between.

This clonotype has a handful of counts. V usage is TRBV6-2 or TRBV6-3 and J usage is TRBJ1-4; no reliable D call. The CDR3 runs to 14 residues. Trimming removed 6 bases at V and 3 bases at J, with 11 bases between. Per the germline V gene, CDR1 is MNHEY and CDR2 is SVGEGT. Written as DNA, the CDR3 is TGTGCCAGCAGCCTTGATGGGCCTAATGAAAAACTGTTTTTT. Protein sequence: CASSLDGPNEKLFF.

The chain combines TRBV4-3 with TRBJ2-1; 7 bases match TRBD1. Germline CDR1 is LGHNA and CDR2 is YSLEER. This CDR3 has 13 amino acids. With V trimmed by 3 bases and J by 8 bases, 4 bases remained unmatched. CDR3 in amino acids: CASSQNTGDEQFF. In DNA form, the CDR3 reads TGCGCCAGCAGCCAGAATACAGGGGATGAGCAGTTCTTC.

The chain employs TRBV7-6 and TRBJ2-3; perhaps TRBD2 as D (5 bases). V shed 1 base and J shed 3 bases, with 11 bases lying between them. CDR1 is SGHVS, CDR2 FNYEAQ, per germline. CDR3 size: 15 residues. Here the CDR3 DNA reads TGTGCCAGCAGCTTAGAACCGGGGTTTACAGATACGCAGTATTTT. Residues: CASSLEPGFTDTQYF.

In its sample, this clonotype was seen a few times. The V gene is TRBV4-1, the J gene TRBJ2-5, with D unresolved. Trimming removed 6 bases from V and 4 bases from J, with 12 bases in between. The CDR3 spans 13 residues. From germline, CDR1 is MGHRA and CDR2 YSYEKL. CDR3 DNA sequence: TGCGCCAGCAGTCAAACGAATGGAGAGACCCAGTACTTC. Translation gives CASSQTNGETQYF.

This clonotype has only a few counts. The CDR3 nucleotides read TGTGCTAGTGGTTTGGTACTCCGACAGGGCGACGGTGAAGCTTTCTTT. It codes for CASGLVLRQGDGEAFF. V gene TRBV12-5 combines with J gene TRBJ1-1, with 7 positions matching TRBD1. The germline V gene encodes CDR1 LGHNT and CDR2 FRNRAP. The CDR3 totals 16 residues. V lost 0 bases and J lost 7; bases outside the gene matches: 11. Full variable domain (rest looked up from reference TRBV12-5 and TRBJ1-1): DARVTQTPRHKVTEMGQEVTMRCQPILGHNTVFWYRQTMMQGLELLAYFRNRAPLDDSGMPKDRFSAEMPDATLATLKIQPSEPRDSAVYFCASGLVLRQGDGEAFFGQGTRLTVV.

This clonotype has a count of ten or more. V and J are TRBV11-3 and TRBJ1-1, with D perhaps TRBD1 (5 bases). V was clipped by 2 bases and J by 3 bases, with 7 bases between them. Germline values: CDR1 SGHNT, CDR2 YENEEA. This CDR3 comprises 13 residues. In DNA form, the CDR3 reads TGTGCCAGCAGCTTAACGGGGGACACTGAAGCTTTCTTT. Residues: CASSLTGDTEAFF.

This clonotype was seen more than once but under ten times. The chain carries TRBV6-6 and TRBJ1-5, with 7 bases fitting TRBD1. The CDR3 length is 14 residues. Trimming cost V 6 bases and J 5 bases; bases outside gene matches: 7. Germline V gene lookup returns CDR1 MNHNY and CDR2 SVGAGI (reference sequence). CDR3 sequence reads: CASRYRGSDQPQHF. CDR3 coding DNA: TGTGCCAGCAGGTACAGGGGTTCCGATCAGCCCCAGCATTTT.

CDR3 in DNA: TGTGCCAGCAGTTTAGACCCCCCGGGAAACTACAATGAGCAGTTCTTC. Protein product: CASSLDPPGNYNEQFF. The rearrangement uses TRBV27 and TRBJ2-1; possible D gene TRBD2, 5 bases. The germline gives CDR1 MNHEY, CDR2 SMNVEV (reference sequence). V was trimmed by 2 bases and J by 3 bases, leaving 14 bases between them. This CDR3 is 16 amino acids long.

The gene calls are TRBV7-8 and TRBJ1-2; D is uncertain. The CDR3 sequence is 14 residues long. CDR1 is SGHVS, CDR2 FQNEAQ, per germline. V was trimmed by 2 bases and J by 6 bases, leaving 13 bases between them. In nucleotides, the CDR3 is TGTGCCAGCAGCTTAAGCCCGCTACCCGATGGCTACACCTTC. As protein: CASSLSPLPDGYTF.

In this sample, this clonotype turned up a few times. The gene calls are TRBV6-5 and TRBJ1-1; 8 bases line up with TRBD1. Germline CDR1 is MNHEY and CDR2 is SVGAGI. This CDR3 is 16 amino acids long. The V and J ends lost 1 base and 4 bases, in that order; junction bases with no gene match: 8. CDR3 coding DNA: TGTGCCAGCAGTTACTTGCGGACAGGGACTGGCACTGAAGCTTTCTTT. It is translated as CASSYLRTGTGTEAFF.

In this sample, this clonotype turned up a few times. The rearrangement joins TRBV19 to TRBJ2-2, with 12 bases matching TRBD1. This CDR3 region has 14 residues. Germline CDR1 is LNHDA and CDR2 is SQIVND (reference sequence). The V and J ends lost 11 bases and 6 bases, in that order; junction bases with no gene match: 7. The CDR3 region has the DNA TGTGCCTCTGTAGGGACAGGGGGCTCCGGGGAGCTGTTTTTT. This gives the protein CASVGTGGSGELFF.

This clonotype has a handful of counts. V is TRBV4-2 and J is TRBJ2-1; the D gene is possibly TRBD2 (5 bases). From germline, CDR1 is LGHNA and CDR2 YNFKEQ. V was clipped by 0 bases and J by 2 bases, with 8 bases between them. CDR3 size: 15 residues. DNA for the CDR3: TGTGCCAGCAGCCAAGATGGGAGCACCTACAATGAGCAGTTCTTC. Translated: CASSQDGSTYNEQFF.

This chain joins TRBV10-3 and TRBJ2-5, with no clear D. From germline, CDR1 is ENHRY and CDR2 SYGVKD. The CDR3 loop spans 15 amino acids. Deletions cut 10 bases from V and 1 base from J, with 19 bases between. Here the CDR3 DNA reads TGTGCCACCCTCCCCGGGCTACGAAGCCAAGAGACCCAGTACTTC. Translation gives CATLPGLRSQETQYF.

The V call is TRBV10-3, the J call TRBJ2-5; 10 bases map to TRBD2. CDR1 and CDR2 (germline): ENHRY, SYGVKD. J was trimmed by 3 bases and V by 0 bases; bases with no gene match: 4. The CDR3 has 16 amino acids. This CDR3 is CAISESILAGKETQYF. Here the CDR3 DNA reads TGTGCCATCAGTGAGTCAATACTAGCGGGAAAAGAGACCCAGTACTTC.

The chain joins TRBV25-1 to TRBJ1-1; D is undetermined. This CDR3 has 13 amino acids. The germline CDR1 and CDR2 sequences are MGHDK and SYGVNS. Trimming took off 2 bases at V and 5 bases at J, with 9 bases between the two ends. CDR3 DNA: TGTGCCAGCAGTGAAATGGATGGGACTGAAGCTTTCTTT. It specifies CASSEMDGTEAFF.

J is TRBJ2-6 and V is TRBV2; no clear D. Germline V gene lookup returns CDR1 SNHLY and CDR2 FYNNEI. Trimming removed 1 base at V and 2 bases at J, with 6 bases between. The CDR3 loop spans 15 amino acids. The chain's CDR3 is CASSEGYTGANVLTF. CDR3 coding DNA: TGTGCCAGCAGTGAAGGTTACACTGGGGCCAACGTCCTGACTTTC.

The gene calls are TRBV7-6 and TRBJ2-2; 9 positions agree with TRBD1. CDR1 is SGHVS and CDR2 is FNYEAQ in the germline V gene. Trimming at V came to 6 bases and at J to 4 bases, leaving 12 bases not matched to a gene. The CDR3 has 17 residues. The CDR3 here is CASSSRMGQGGTGELFF. CDR3 sequence (DNA): TGTGCCAGCAGTTCTAGGATGGGACAGGGTGGCACCGGGGAGCTGTTTTTT.

Ten or more counts support this clonotype. This chain's CDR3 is CASKQGAGEQYF. The CDR3 region has the DNA TGTGCCAGCAAGCAGGGGGCGGGGGAGCAGTACTTC. The rearrangement joins TRBV7-8 to TRBJ2-7, with 8 bases identical to TRBD1. The CDR3 contains 12 residues. V dropped 7 bases and J dropped 7; count of bases not matched to a gene: 6. Per germline, CDR1 SGHVS and CDR2 FQNEAQ.

V and J are TRBV10-3 and TRBJ2-3, with a possible D match to TRBD2 (5 bases). V was cut by 11 bases and J by 2 bases, with 17 bases left in between. Germline V gene sequence: CDR1 ENHRY, CDR2 SYGVKD. This CDR3 comprises 14 residues. For the CDR3, the DNA is TGTGCCTTCTCTATTCCCGGGGACACAGATACGCAGTATTTT. Translation gives CAFSIPGDTDTQYF.

The chain couples TRBV27 to TRBJ1-4; 8 bases match TRBD1. V was pared by 6 bases and J by 8 bases, with 5 bases of the junction left unmatched. CDR1 and CDR2 from the germline V gene are MNHEY and SMNVEV (reference sequence). The CDR3 runs to 13 residues. The chain's CDR3 is CASRDRVGEKLFF. The CDR3 bases are TGTGCCAGCAGGGACAGGGTTGGAGAAAAACTGTTTTTT.